Following are 21 T cell receptor beta chains from one sample sequenced in a study of technical replicates of blood from a handful of donors. Data came from immunoSEQ multiplex PCR; TCRdb stores just in-frame clones and leaves some out. The sample carries fewer than 90,000 clones, approximately 94% recorded once. The source material was T cells isolated from PBMCs. All receptors derive from a human donor in good health.

J is TRBJ1-1 and V is TRBV25-1; D gene ambiguous. Trimming stripped 0 bases from V and 1 base from J, with 3 bases between. CDR1 MGHDK and CDR2 SYGVNS come from the germline V gene. CDR3 length: 13 amino acids. The DNA of the CDR3 is TGTGCCAGCAGTGAATACAGGAACACTGAAGCTTTCTTT. It encodes CASSEYRNTEAFF.

The chain carries TRBV28 and TRBJ2-7; D might be TRBD2 (6 bases). The CDR3 is 16 amino acids. V lost 7 bases, J lost 4 bases, and 23 bases lay in between. The germline V gene encodes CDR1 MDHEN and CDR2 SYDVKM. CDR3 amino acids: CASNNIQRDLTYEQYF. CDR3 in DNA: TGTGCCAGCAATAATATACAACGGGACTTGACTTACGAGCAGTACTTC.

The CDR3: CASSLDGGGGYTF. In DNA form, the CDR3 reads TGCGCCAGCAGCTTAGATGGGGGCGGGGGCTACACCTTC. The gene calls are TRBV5-1 and TRBJ1-2; D is perhaps TRBD1 (6 bases). The germline V gene has CDR1 SGHRS and CDR2 YFSETQ. This CDR3 contains 13 residues. Trimming cost V 2 bases and J 8 bases, with 13 bases left between them.

The chain is built from TRBV7-3 and TRBJ2-5; D might be TRBD1 (5 bases). The CDR3 contains 13 residues. Germline loops: CDR1 SGHTA, CDR2 FQGTGA. Trimming cost V 5 bases and J 1 base, with 8 bases left between them. CDR3 DNA sequence: TGTGCCAGCAGCCCCCAGGGCCAAGAGACCCAGTACTTC. This translates into CASSPQGQETQYF. The variable domain in full, with the rest retrieved from reference TRBV7-3 and TRBJ2-5, is GAGVSQTPSNKVTEKGKYVELRCDPISGHTALYWYRQSLGQGPEFLIYFQGTGAADDSGLPNDRFFAVRPEGSVSTLKIQRTERGDSAVYLCASSPQGQETQYFGPGTRLLVL.

The chain recombines TRBV6-5 with TRBJ2-1; 11 positions agree with TRBD2. Germline V lookup: CDR1 MNHEY, CDR2 SVGAGI. V lost 6 bases and J lost 5; bases outside the gene matches: 3. The CDR3 contains 14 residues. CDR3 nucleotides: TGTGCCAGCAGCTTACTAGCGGGGGACAATGAGCAGTTCTTC. This encodes CASSLLAGDNEQFF.

The chain links TRBV9 to TRBJ1-1, with 9 bases aligning to TRBD1. The germline V gene has CDR1 SGDLS and CDR2 YYNGEE. The CDR3 sequence is 18 residues long. V gave up 3 bases and J gave up 3 bases; unmatched junction bases: 15. CDR3: CASSARLGTGYRDTEAFF. The CDR3 DNA is TGTGCCAGCAGCGCGCGTTTAGGGACAGGGTATAGGGACACTGAAGCTTTCTTT.

The CDR3 reads CASSYLAVAGGSYNEQFF. CDR3 bases: TGTGCCAGCTCTTACTTGGCCGTGGCAGGGGGTTCCTACAATGAGCAGTTCTTC. The gene calls are TRBV27 and TRBJ2-1; 7 bases align to TRBD1. After removal of 8 bases from V and 1 base from J, the junction contained 17 bases not matched to a gene. Germline V CDR1 and CDR2: MNHEY, SMNVEV (reference sequence). The CDR3 spans 18 residues.

The rearrangement links TRBV27 to TRBJ2-2; 7 nucleotides line up with TRBD2. V shed 2 bases, J shed 5 bases, and the junction held 5 bases outside the gene matches. The CDR3 sequence is 15 residues long. Looked up from germline, CDR1 is MNHEY and CDR2 is SMNVEV (reference sequence). CDR3 DNA: TGTGCCAGCAGTTTAGGGGCGGGAGAGACCGGGGAGCTGTTTTTT. Residues: CASSLGAGETGELFF.

The DNA for the CDR3 is TGTGCCTGGGGGACTAGCGGGGACAAGACCCAGTACTTC. Translated: CAWGTSGDKTQYF. The chain links TRBV30 to TRBJ2-5; 13 positions match TRBD2. Germline V gene data show CDR1 as GTSNPN and CDR2 as SVGIG (reference sequence). The junction had 3 bases not matched to a gene; V was cut back by 5 bases and J by 6 bases. The CDR3 runs to 13 residues.

V gene TRBV5-1 combines with J gene TRBJ1-2; TRBD1 is a possible D gene (5 bases). This CDR3 comprises 15 residues. Germline CDR1 reads SGHRS; CDR2 reads YFSETQ. The germline V and J ends were trimmed by 0 bases and 1 base, with 10 bases remaining between them. CDR3 DNA sequence: TGCGCCAGCAGCTTGGTGCAGGGTGGTAACTATGGCTACACCTTC. This codes for CASSLVQGGNYGYTF. Complete variable domain (other parts from reference TRBV5-1 and TRBJ1-2): KAGVTQTPRYLIKTRGQQVTLSCSPISGHRSVSWYQQTPGQGLQFLFEYFSETQRNKGNFPGRFSGRQFSNSRSEMNVSTLELGDSALYLCASSLVQGGNYGYTFGSGTRLTVV.

This rearrangement joins TRBV7-3 to TRBJ1-3; 8 bases fit TRBD1. This CDR3 has 16 amino acids. CDR1 is SGHTA, CDR2 FQGTGA, per germline. V dropped 3 bases and J dropped 14; count of bases not matched to a gene: 18. CDR3 bases: TGTGCCAGCAGCTTTGATCCTCCCGGGACAGGCAGCGTCCTATATTTT. Protein sequence: CASSFDPPGTGSVLYF.

The rearrangement links TRBV11-2 to TRBJ2-1, with D possibly being TRBD2 (5 bases). Germline loops: CDR1 SGHAT, CDR2 FQNNGV. This CDR3 comprises 15 residues. V dropped 5 bases and J dropped 8 bases, with 19 bases sitting between them. The CDR3 DNA sequence: TGTGCCAGCAGCGGCCGGGGTAACATTGGGGATGAGCAGTTCTTC. Amino acid sequence: CASSGRGNIGDEQFF.

This clone was picked up one time. The V call is TRBV7-9, the J call TRBJ1-5; TRBD1 is a possible D gene (6 bases). The V and J ends lost 3 bases and 5 bases respectively, with 11 bases between them. The CDR3 covers 14 residues. Germline CDR1 is SEHNR and CDR2 is FQNEAQ (reference sequence). CDR3 nucleotides: TGTGCCAGCAGCTTTGGGACATCATATCAGCCCCAGCATTTT. Encoded protein: CASSFGTSYQPQHF.

The chain carries TRBV5-1 and TRBJ2-1; D gene uncertain. The V end lost 5 bases, the J end lost 0 bases, and 12 bases lay between the germline ends. The CDR3 extends over 15 amino acids. The V gene's germline CDR1 is SGHRS and CDR2 YFSETQ. CDR3 in DNA: TGCGCCAGCAGTTATCGGGTAAGCTCCTACAATGAGCAGTTCTTC. Its translation: CASSYRVSSYNEQFF.

The chain's CDR3 is CASSESRELREKLFF. The CDR3 DNA is TGTGCCAGCAGTGAAAGTAGGGAGCTACGGGAAAAACTGTTTTTT. This chain links TRBV6-1 with TRBJ1-4; D unclear. CDR3 size: 15 residues. V lost 2 bases, J lost 8 bases, and 15 bases lay in between. Per the germline V gene, CDR1 is MNHNS and CDR2 is SASEGT.

The J gene is TRBJ2-6, the V gene TRBV7-3; 13 positions agree with TRBD2. J lost 2 bases, V lost 2 bases, and 3 bases had no gene match. Germline V CDR1 and CDR2: SGHTA, FQGTGA. The CDR3 consists of 18 residues. Here the CDR3 reads CASSLDGLAGAGANVLTF. The CDR3 DNA is TGTGCCAGCAGCTTAGACGGACTAGCGGGAGCTGGGGCCAACGTCCTGACTTTC. Full variable domain (rest looked up from reference TRBV7-3 and TRBJ2-6): GAGVSQTPSNKVTEKGKYVELRCDPISGHTALYWYRQSLGQGPEFLIYFQGTGAADDSGLPNDRFFAVRPEGSVSTLKIQRTERGDSAVYLCASSLDGLAGAGANVLTFGAGSRLTVL.

The gene calls are TRBV7-6 and TRBJ2-7; 7 bases align to TRBD2. V was clipped by 3 bases and J by 1 base; unmatched bases: 6. This CDR3 spans 15 amino acids. Germline V lookup: CDR1 SGHVS, CDR2 FNYEAQ. The CDR3 region is CASSLSSGPSYEQYF. The CDR3 DNA sequence: TGTGCCAGCAGCTTGTCTAGCGGTCCTTCCTACGAGCAGTACTTC.

The CDR3 coding sequence is TGTGCCAGCAGTTTATCGTACGGACTAGCGGGAGGGCCCGGCACCGGGGAGCTGTTTTTT. Translated: CASSLSYGLAGGPGTGELFF. This rearrangement joins TRBV27 to TRBJ2-2, with 15 bases matching TRBD2. The V gene's germline CDR1 is MNHEY and CDR2 SMNVEV (reference sequence). This CDR3 spans 20 amino acids. Unmatched junction bases numbered 9, after V lost 0 bases and J lost 4 bases.

The chain employs TRBV9 and TRBJ2-1; unclear D gene. CDR1 SGDLS and CDR2 YYNGEE come from the germline V gene. The CDR3 sequence is 12 residues long. The V gene lost 4 bases and the J gene lost 5 bases, with 7 bases spanning the gap. CDR3 amino acids: CASSTRNNEQFF. CDR3 bases: TGTGCCAGCAGCACTCGTAACAATGAGCAGTTCTTC.

The chain couples TRBV28 to TRBJ2-1, with 7 bases lining up with TRBD1. In germline, CDR1 is MDHEN, CDR2 SYDVKM. Trimming cost V 4 bases and J 0 bases; bases outside gene matches: 15. The CDR3 has 19 amino acids. This CDR3 reads CASSSPNVGGPSSYNEQFF. The CDR3 nucleotides are TGTGCCAGCAGTTCCCCTAATGTAGGGGGCCCTAGCTCCTACAATGAGCAGTTCTTC.

The chain recombines TRBV25-1 with TRBJ2-1, with D maybe TRBD2 (6 bases). This CDR3 is built from 17 residues. Trimming left V 1 base short and J 0 bases short, with 13 bases between. From germline, CDR1 is MGHDK and CDR2 SYGVNS. The CDR3 DNA is TGTGCCAGCAGTGAATGGAGCCGGGGGAGCTCCTACAATGAGCAGTTCTTC. Translation gives CASSEWSRGSSYNEQFF.